The sequence of this TCR beta chain was determined in a study of shared clonotypes between healthy human individuals. Study-level information: CD4 naive cells filled three plates per donor, CD4 memory three, CD8 naive two and CD8 memory one. Findings of the study overall: Sampling covered blood only; tissue repertoires likely differ.

Replicate sorted-subset PCRs were loaded with roughly 200 ng DNA, roughly 33,000 T cell genomes. TCRdb's table, derived via immunoSEQ multiplex PCR, lists solely in-frame clones and lacks some. Of about 2.1 million clones listed, roughly 95% are singletons. CD45RO-negative, CCR7-positively selected cells formed the naive CD8 fraction, excluding terminally differentiated effector memory CD45RA+ cells. Donors, without exception, were Caucasian adults residing in Nashville, Tennessee. Germline-derived CDR1 and CDR2 are MDHEN and SYDVKM. The V segment lost 7 bases and the J segment 4 bases; nucleotides outside the gene matches: 4. This CDR3 comprises 13 residues. In its sample, this clone was seen once. Its antigen is unknown.

Sequenced input: naive CD8+ T cells from PBMCs. The origin of this receptor is a young man in good health. Some clones in this sample may be carry-over from other donors' samples. The rearrangement joins TRBV28 to TRBJ1-1; 9 bases are a match to TRBD1. This CDR3 reads CASKGDRVTEAFF. For the CDR3, the DNA is TGTGCCAGCAAGGGGGACAGGGTCACTGAAGCTTTCTTT.